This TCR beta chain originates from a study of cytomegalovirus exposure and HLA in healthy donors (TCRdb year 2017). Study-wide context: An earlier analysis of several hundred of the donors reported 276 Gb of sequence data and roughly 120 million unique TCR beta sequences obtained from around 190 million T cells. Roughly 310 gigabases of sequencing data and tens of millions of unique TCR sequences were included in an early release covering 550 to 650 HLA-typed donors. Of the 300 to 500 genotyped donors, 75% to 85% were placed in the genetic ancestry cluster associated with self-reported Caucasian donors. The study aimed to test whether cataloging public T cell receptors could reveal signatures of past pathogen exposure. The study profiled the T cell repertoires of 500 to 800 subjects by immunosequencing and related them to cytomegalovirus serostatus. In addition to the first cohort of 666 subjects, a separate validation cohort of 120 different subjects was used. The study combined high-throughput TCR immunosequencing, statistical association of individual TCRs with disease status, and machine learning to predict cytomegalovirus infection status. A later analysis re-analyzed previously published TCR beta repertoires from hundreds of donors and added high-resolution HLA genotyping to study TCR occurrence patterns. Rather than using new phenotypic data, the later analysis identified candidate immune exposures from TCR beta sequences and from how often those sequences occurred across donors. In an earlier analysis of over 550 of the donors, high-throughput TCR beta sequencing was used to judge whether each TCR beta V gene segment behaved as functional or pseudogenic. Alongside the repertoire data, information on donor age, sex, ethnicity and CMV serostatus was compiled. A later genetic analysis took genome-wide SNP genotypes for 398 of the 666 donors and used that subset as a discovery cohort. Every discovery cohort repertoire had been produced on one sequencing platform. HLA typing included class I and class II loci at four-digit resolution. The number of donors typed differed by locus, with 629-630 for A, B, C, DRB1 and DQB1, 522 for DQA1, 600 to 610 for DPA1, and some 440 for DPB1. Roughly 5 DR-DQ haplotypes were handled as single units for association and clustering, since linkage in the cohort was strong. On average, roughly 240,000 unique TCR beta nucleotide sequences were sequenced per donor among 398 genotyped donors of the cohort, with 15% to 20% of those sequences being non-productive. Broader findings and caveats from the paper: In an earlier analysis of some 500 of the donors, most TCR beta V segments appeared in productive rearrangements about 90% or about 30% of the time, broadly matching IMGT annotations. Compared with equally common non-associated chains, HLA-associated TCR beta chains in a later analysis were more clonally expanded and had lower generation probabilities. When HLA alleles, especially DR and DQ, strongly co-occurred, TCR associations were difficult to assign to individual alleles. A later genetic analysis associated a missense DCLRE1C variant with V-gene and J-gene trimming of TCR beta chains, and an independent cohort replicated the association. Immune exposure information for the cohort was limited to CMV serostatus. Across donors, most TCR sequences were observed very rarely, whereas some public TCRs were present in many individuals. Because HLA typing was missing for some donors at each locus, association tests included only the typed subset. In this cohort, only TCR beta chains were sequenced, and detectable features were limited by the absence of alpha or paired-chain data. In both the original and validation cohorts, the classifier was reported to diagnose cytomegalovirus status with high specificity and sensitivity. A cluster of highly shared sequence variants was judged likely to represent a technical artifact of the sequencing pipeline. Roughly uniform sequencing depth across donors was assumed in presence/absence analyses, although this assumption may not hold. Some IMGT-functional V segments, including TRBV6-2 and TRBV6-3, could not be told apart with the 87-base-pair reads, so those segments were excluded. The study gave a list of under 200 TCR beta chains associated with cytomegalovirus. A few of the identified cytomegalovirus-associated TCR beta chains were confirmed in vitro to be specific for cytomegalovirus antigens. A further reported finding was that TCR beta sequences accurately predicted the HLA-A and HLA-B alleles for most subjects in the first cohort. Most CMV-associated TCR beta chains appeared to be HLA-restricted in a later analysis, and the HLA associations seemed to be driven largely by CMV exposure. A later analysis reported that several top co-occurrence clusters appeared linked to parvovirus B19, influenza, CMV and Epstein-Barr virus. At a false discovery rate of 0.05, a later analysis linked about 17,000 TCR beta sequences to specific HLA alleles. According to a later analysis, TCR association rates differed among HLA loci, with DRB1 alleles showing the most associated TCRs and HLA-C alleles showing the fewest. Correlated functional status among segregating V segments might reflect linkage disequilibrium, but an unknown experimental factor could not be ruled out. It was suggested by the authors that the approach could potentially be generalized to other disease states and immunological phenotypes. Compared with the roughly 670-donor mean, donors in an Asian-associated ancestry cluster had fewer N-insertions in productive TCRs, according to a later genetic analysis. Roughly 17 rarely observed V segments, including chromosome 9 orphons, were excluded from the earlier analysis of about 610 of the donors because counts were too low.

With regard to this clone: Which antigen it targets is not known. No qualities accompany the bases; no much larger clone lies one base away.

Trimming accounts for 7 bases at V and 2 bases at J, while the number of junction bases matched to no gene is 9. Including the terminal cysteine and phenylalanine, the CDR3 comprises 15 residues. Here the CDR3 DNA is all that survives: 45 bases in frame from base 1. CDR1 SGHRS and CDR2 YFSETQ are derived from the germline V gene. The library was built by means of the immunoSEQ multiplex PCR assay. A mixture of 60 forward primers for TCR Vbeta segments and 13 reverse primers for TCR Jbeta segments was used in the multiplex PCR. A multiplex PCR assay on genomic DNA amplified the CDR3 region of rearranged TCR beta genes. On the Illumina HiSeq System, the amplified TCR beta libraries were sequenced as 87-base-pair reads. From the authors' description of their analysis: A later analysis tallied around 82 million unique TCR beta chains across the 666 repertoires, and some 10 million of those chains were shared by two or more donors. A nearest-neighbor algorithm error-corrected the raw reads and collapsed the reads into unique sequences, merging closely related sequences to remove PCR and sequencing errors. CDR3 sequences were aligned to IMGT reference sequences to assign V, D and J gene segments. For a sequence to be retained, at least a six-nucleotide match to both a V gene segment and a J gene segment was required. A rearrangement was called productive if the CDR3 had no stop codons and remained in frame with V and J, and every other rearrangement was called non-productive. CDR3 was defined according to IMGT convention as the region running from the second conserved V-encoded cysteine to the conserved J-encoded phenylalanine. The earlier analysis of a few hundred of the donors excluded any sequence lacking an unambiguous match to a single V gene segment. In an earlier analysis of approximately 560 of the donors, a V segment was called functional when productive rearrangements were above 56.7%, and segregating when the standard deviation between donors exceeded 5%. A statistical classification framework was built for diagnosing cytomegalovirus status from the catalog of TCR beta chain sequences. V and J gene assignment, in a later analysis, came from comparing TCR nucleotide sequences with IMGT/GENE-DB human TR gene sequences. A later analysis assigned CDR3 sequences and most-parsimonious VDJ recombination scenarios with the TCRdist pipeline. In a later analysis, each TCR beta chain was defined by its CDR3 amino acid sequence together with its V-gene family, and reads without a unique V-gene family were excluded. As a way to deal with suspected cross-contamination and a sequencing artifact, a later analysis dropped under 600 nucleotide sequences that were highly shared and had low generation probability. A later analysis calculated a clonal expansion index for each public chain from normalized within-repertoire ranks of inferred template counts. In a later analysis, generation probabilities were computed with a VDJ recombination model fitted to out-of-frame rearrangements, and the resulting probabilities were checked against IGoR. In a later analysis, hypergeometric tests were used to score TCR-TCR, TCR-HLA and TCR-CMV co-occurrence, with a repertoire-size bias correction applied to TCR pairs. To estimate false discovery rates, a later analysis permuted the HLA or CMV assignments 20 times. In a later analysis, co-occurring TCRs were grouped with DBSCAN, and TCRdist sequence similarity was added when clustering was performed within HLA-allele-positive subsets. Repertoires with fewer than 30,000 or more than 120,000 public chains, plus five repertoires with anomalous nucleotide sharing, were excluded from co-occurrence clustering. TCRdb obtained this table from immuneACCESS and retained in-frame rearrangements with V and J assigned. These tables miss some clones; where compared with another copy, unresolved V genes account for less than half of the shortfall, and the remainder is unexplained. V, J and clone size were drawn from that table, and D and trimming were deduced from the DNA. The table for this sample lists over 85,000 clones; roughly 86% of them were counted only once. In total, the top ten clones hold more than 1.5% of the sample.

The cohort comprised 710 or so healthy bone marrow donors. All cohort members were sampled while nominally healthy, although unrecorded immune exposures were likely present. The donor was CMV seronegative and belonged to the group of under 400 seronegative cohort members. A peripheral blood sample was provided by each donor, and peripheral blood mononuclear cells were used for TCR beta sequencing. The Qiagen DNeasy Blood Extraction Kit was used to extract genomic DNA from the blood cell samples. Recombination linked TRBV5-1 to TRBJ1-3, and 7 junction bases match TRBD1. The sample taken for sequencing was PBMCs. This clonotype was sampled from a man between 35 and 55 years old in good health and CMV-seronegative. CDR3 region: CASSRQGMAGNTIYF. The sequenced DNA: TGCGCCAGCTCCCGACAGGGCATGGCTGGAAACACCATATATTTT. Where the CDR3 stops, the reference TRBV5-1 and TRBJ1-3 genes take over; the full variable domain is KAGVTQTPRYLIKTRGQQVTLSCSPISGHRSVSWYQQTPGQGLQFLFEYFSETQRNKGNFPGRFSGRQFSNSRSEMNVSTLELGDSALYLCASSRQGMAGNTIYFGEGSWLTVV.